The 30 T cell receptor beta chains below come from one sample, sequenced in a study of blood T cell repertoires in COVID-19. The data were produced by immunoSEQ multiplex PCR, yet TCRdb's version contains in-frame clones alone and is incomplete. The sample shows 350,000 to 500,000 clones, 70% to 90% of them seen only once. The sample comprised PBMCs or T cells enriched from blood (not recorded which). These receptors were taken from a woman between 18 and 29 years old who had been exposed to COVID-19.

CDR3 amino acids: CASSPPNSDRIKRSYNEQFF. The CDR3 DNA follows: TGTGCCAGCAGCCCCCCGAACTCGGACAGAATTAAGCGCTCCTACAATGAGCAGTTCTTC. The V and J genes are TRBV7-7 and TRBJ2-1; D possibly corresponds to TRBD1 (6 bases). The CDR3 sequence is 20 residues long. Trimming shortened V by 5 bases and J by 0 bases, and 26 bases separated the two germline ends. Germline V gene data show CDR1 as SSHAT and CDR2 as FNYEAQ (reference sequence). The whole variable domain, remainder taken from reference TRBV7-7 and TRBJ2-1, is GAGVSQSPRYKVTKRGQDVTLRCDPISSHATLYWYQQALGQGPEFLTYFNYEAQPDKSGLPSDRFSAERPEGSISTLTIQRTEQRDSAMYRCASSPPNSDRIKRSYNEQFFGPGTRLTVL.

The rearrangement joins TRBV10-2 to TRBJ1-1; TRBD1 agrees at 8 bases. After removal of 2 bases from V and 4 bases from J, the junction contained 3 bases not matched to a gene. CDR1 is WSHSY, CDR2 SAAADI, per germline. This CDR3 has 14 residues. CDR3 sequence: CASSETGTGTEAFF. The DNA for the CDR3 is TGCGCCAGCAGTGAGACCGGGACAGGCACTGAAGCTTTCTTT.

The rearrangement uses TRBV7-2 and TRBJ2-6; the match to TRBD2 covers 7 bases. CDR3 length: 15 amino acids. From germline, CDR1 is SGHTA and CDR2 FQGNSA. Germline trimming cut 5 bases from V and 2 bases from J; bases unmatched to any gene: 3. CDR3 nucleotide sequence: TGTGCCAGCAGCCGGGGAGGGCCTGGGGCCAACGTCCTGACTTTC. Its protein is CASSRGGPGANVLTF.

This clone was picked up a small number of times. V gene TRBV19 combines with J gene TRBJ2-7; 7 nucleotides align to TRBD2. Germline V lookup: CDR1 LNHDA, CDR2 SQIVND (reference sequence). This CDR3 is 14 amino acids long. V lost 3 bases to trimming and J lost 3 bases; unmatched junction nucleotides: 5. This CDR3 reads CASSIGLEVYEQYF. The CDR3 region has the DNA TGTGCCAGTAGTATTGGACTAGAAGTCTACGAGCAGTACTTC.

This clone was picked up one time. The gene calls are TRBV6-5 and TRBJ2-7; 7 nucleotides agree with TRBD2. Germline CDR1 MNHEY, CDR2 SVGAGI. The junction had 3 bases not matched to a gene; V was cut back by 7 bases and J by 6 bases. This CDR3 is built from 11 residues. CDR3 loop: CASTSGGEQYF. CDR3 in DNA: TGTGCCAGCACTTCGGGGGGCGAGCAGTACTTC.

The V and J genes are TRBV19 and TRBJ2-7; maybe TRBD2 (7 bases). The CDR3 runs 13 residues. Looked up from germline, CDR1 is LNHDA and CDR2 is SQIVND (reference sequence). V was trimmed by 8 bases and J by 3 bases, leaving 14 bases between them. The CDR3, as DNA: TGTGCCAGTCGGGGGGCCGATGTCTACGAGCAGTACTTC. It yields the protein CASRGADVYEQYF. The complete variable domain, with remaining parts taken from reference TRBV19 and TRBJ2-7, reads DGGITQSPKYLFRKEGQNVTLSCEQNLNHDAMYWYRQDPGQGLRLIYYSQIVNDFQKGDIAEGYSVSREKKESFPLTVTSAQKNPTAFYLCASRGADVYEQYFGPGTRLTVT.

This chain connects TRBV5-5 to TRBJ2-7; D perhaps matches TRBD2 (6 bases). CDR3 size: 16 residues. The V end was cut by 4 bases, the J end by 0 bases, with 17 bases between. Germline lookup yields CDR1 SGHKS and CDR2 YYEKEE (reference sequence). The CDR3 protein is CASSLTGTVSSYEQYF. The CDR3 nucleotides read TGTGCCAGCAGCCTCACCGGGACTGTGAGCTCCTACGAGCAGTACTTC.

The chain is built from TRBV6-1 and TRBJ2-7; 7 bases agree with TRBD1. The CDR3 runs to 14 residues. The germline V gene has CDR1 MNHNS and CDR2 SASEGT. Trimming cost V 2 bases and J 4 bases; bases outside gene matches: 5. The CDR3 here is CASSESGGGYEQYF. The CDR3, as DNA: TGTGCCAGCAGTGAATCAGGGGGTGGGTACGAGCAGTACTTC.

The chain uses TRBV18 and TRBJ2-5; TRBD2 agrees at 7 bases. Germline CDR1 is KGHSH and CDR2 is LQKENI. The CDR3 length is 13 residues. J was trimmed by 5 bases and V by 5 bases; bases with no gene match: 5. In DNA form, the CDR3 reads TGTGCCAGCTCAGCTAGCGGTCGGGAGACCCAGTACTTC. This translates into CASSASGRETQYF.

The chain combines TRBV9 with TRBJ2-7; no clear D. From germline, CDR1 is SGDLS and CDR2 YYNGEE. The V gene lost 3 bases and the J gene lost 3 bases, with 10 bases spanning the gap. This CDR3 region has 13 residues. Here the CDR3 DNA reads TGTGCCAGCAGCGCAAGACAAGACTACGAGCAGTACTTC. This sequence encodes CASSARQDYEQYF.

The rearrangement joins TRBV11-3 to TRBJ2-5, with 8 bases matching TRBD2. Trimming cost V 5 bases and J 4 bases; bases outside gene matches: 12. Germline V CDR1 and CDR2: SGHNT, YENEEA. CDR3 length: 16 amino acids. The CDR3 bases are TGTGCCAGCAGCACCCGAAGCGGGAGAGGGCGAGAGACCCAGTACTTC. Its translation: CASSTRSGRGRETQYF.

V usage is TRBV27 and J usage is TRBJ2-1; weak D call: TRBD1 (7 bases). The CDR3 is 13 residues long. The V and J ends lost 6 bases and 4 bases respectively, with 10 bases between them. Germline V gene sequence: CDR1 MNHEY, CDR2 SMNVEV (reference sequence). Here the CDR3 DNA reads TGTGCCAGCAGCAGGGGGGCATACAATGAGCAGTTCTTC. Protein sequence: CASSRGAYNEQFF.

In its sample, this clone was seen once. The CDR3 spells CASSLQGVEEKLFF. DNA of the CDR3: TGTGCCAGCAGCCTACAGGGGGTAGAGGAAAAACTGTTTTTT. J is TRBJ1-4 and V is TRBV5-4; 8 bases align to TRBD1. The CDR3 totals 14 residues. Per germline, CDR1 SGHNT and CDR2 YYREEE (reference sequence). Losses at the gene ends were 4 bases for V and 8 bases for J; bases not matched to a gene: 7.

The chain has TRBV7-2 and TRBJ1-3, with TRBD1 as a possible D gene (5 bases). The germline V and J ends were trimmed by 3 bases and 7 bases, with 16 bases remaining between them. CDR1 is SGHTA, CDR2 FQGNSA, per germline. The CDR3 is 15 residues long. DNA for the CDR3: TGTGCCAGCAGCTTTGGGTCCTGGGGGGATAACACCATATATTTT. Its translation: CASSFGSWGDNTIYF.

This clone was seen a single time. The CDR3 sequence is CASSLLENIQYF. CDR3 coding DNA: TGTGCCAGCAGTTTGCTAGAAAACATTCAGTACTTC. This chain links TRBV28 with TRBJ2-4; D is uncertain. V dropped 3 bases and J dropped 5 bases, with 5 bases sitting between them. The CDR3 is made up of 12 amino acids. Germline CDR1 MDHEN, CDR2 SYDVKM.

V usage is TRBV29-1 and J usage is TRBJ2-2; 7 bases are shared with TRBD2. The CDR3 spans 16 residues. Looked up from germline, CDR1 is SQVTM and CDR2 is ANQGSEA. With V trimmed by 5 bases and J by 0 bases, 9 bases remained unmatched. The DNA for the CDR3 is TGCAGCGTTAGAGACCGGGACTACCCGAACACCGGGGAGCTGTTTTTT. Its protein product is CSVRDRDYPNTGELFF.

This chain links TRBV5-5 with TRBJ2-1; D may be TRBD2 (7 bases). CDR3 size: 14 residues. Germline lookup yields CDR1 SGHKS and CDR2 YYEKEE (reference sequence). Trimming pared 1 base from V and 6 bases from J, leaving 11 bases between. CDR3: CASSLSGGLNEQFF. In DNA, the CDR3 is TGTGCCAGCAGCTTGTCCGGGGGGCTCAATGAGCAGTTCTTC.

The rearrangement links TRBV25-1 to TRBJ1-1; 8 bases agree with TRBD1. Trimming at V came to 6 bases and at J to 6 bases, leaving 9 bases not matched to a gene. The CDR3 sequence is 14 residues long. From germline, CDR1 is MGHDK and CDR2 SYGVNS. The CDR3 is CASSDSRGRAEAFF. CDR3 DNA sequence: TGTGCCAGCAGCGACTCCAGGGGGCGCGCTGAAGCTTTCTTT. Combining the CDR3 with reference TRBV25-1 and TRBJ1-1 gives the whole variable domain EADIYQTPRYLVIGTGKKITLECSQTMGHDKMYWYQQDPGMELHLIHYSYGVNSTEKGDLSSESTVSRIRTEHFPLTLESARPSHTSQYLCASSDSRGRAEAFFGQGTRLTVV.

This clone was detected a few times. This chain uses TRBV4-1 with TRBJ1-6; D is unclear. The CDR3 has 13 amino acids. CDR1 MGHRA and CDR2 YSYEKL come from the germline V gene. Trimming cost V 1 base and J 7 bases, with 5 bases left between them. The CDR3 DNA reads as TGCGCCAGCAGCCAAGCCCTGAATTCACCCCTCCACTTT. It yields the protein CASSQALNSPLHF.

This CDR3 is CASRSSGQGVFEKLFF. The CDR3 region has the DNA TGTGCCAGTAGAAGTTCGGGACAGGGTGTTTTTGAAAAACTGTTTTTT. The chain has TRBV19 and TRBJ1-4; TRBD1 agrees at 9 bases. The J segment lost 7 bases and the V segment lost 6 bases, leaving 12 bases of the junction unmatched. CDR3 size: 16 residues. Germline V gives CDR1 LNHDA, CDR2 SQIVND (reference sequence).

For this clone: This specimen includes other DNA sequences encoding the same CDR3. The chain is built from TRBV7-2 and TRBJ1-3; TRBD1 aligns across 7 bases. Trimming cost V 2 bases and J 2 bases; bases outside gene matches: 3. This CDR3 contains 15 residues. Germline V gene lookup returns CDR1 SGHTA and CDR2 FQGNSA. The CDR3 DNA sequence: TGTGCCAGCAGCTTACTTCAGGGGGCTGGAAACACCATATATTTT. This codes for CASSLLQGAGNTIYF.

The rearrangement uses TRBV28 and TRBJ1-2, with a possible D match to TRBD1 (6 bases). CDR1 and CDR2 (germline): MDHEN, SYDVKM. The V and J ends lost 7 bases and 3 bases respectively, with 15 bases between them. CDR3 length: 14 residues. CDR3 loop: CASNNRGAYYGYTF. The CDR3 DNA sequence: TGTGCCAGCAACAACCGGGGGGCTTACTATGGCTACACCTTC.

J is TRBJ1-3 and V is TRBV7-2; D is ambiguous. CDR1 SGHTA and CDR2 FQGNSA come from the germline V gene. The V gene lost 3 bases and the J gene lost 2 bases, with 17 bases spanning the gap. The CDR3 spans 17 residues. Written as DNA, the CDR3 is TGTGCCAGCAGCTTCTCTTCCTCACTGGTCCCTGGAAACACCATATATTTT. This codes for CASSFSSSLVPGNTIYF.

This rearrangement joins TRBV19 to TRBJ2-3, with 8 bases fitting TRBD1. V lost 2 bases and J lost 3; bases outside the gene matches: 4. Germline CDR1 LNHDA, CDR2 SQIVND (reference sequence). The CDR3 is 15 residues long. The DNA of the CDR3 is TGTGCCAGTAGTATAAGACAGGGGAGGACAGATACGCAGTATTTT. It yields the protein CASSIRQGRTDTQYF.

The chain joins TRBV5-1 to TRBJ1-1, with 8 bases aligning to TRBD1. This CDR3 is built from 14 residues. With 4 bases clipped from V and 1 base from J, the junction kept 3 bases outside the gene matches. Germline values: CDR1 SGHRS, CDR2 YFSETQ. The DNA for the CDR3 is TGCGCCAGCAGCACGGGACAGGCGAACACTGAAGCTTTCTTT. It codes for CASSTGQANTEAFF.

The J gene is TRBJ2-3, the V gene TRBV7-9; 12 nucleotides agree with TRBD2. The CDR3 loop spans 18 amino acids. Germline V lookup: CDR1 SEHNR, CDR2 FQNEAQ (reference sequence). The V segment lost 7 bases and the J segment 2 bases; nucleotides outside the gene matches: 13. The chain's CDR3 is CASNQLAGGSSITDTQYF. As DNA, the CDR3 is TGTGCCAGCAACCAACTAGCGGGAGGCTCGTCTATCACAGATACGCAGTATTTT.

This chain links TRBV14 with TRBJ2-7; TRBD2 aligns across 13 bases. Germline V lookup: CDR1 SGHDN, CDR2 FVKESK. V trimming: 3 bases; J trimming: 4 bases; junction bases outside the gene matches: 18. The CDR3 has 20 amino acids. CDR3 nucleotide sequence: TGTGCCAGCAGCCAGAGCGGACAGGGACTAGCGGGAAGAAACCGGTACGAGCAGTACTTC. Translating it yields CASSQSGQGLAGRNRYEQYF.

The rearrangement links TRBV11-2 to TRBJ2-7; a possible D gene is TRBD2 (5 bases). There are 15 residues in the CDR3. In germline, CDR1 is SGHAT, CDR2 FQNNGV. The ends were cut back, 1 base at V and 3 bases at J, with 13 bases in the middle. The CDR3 DNA reads TGTGCCAGCAGCTTAGGGCTAGCCTTAAACTACGAGCAGTACTTC. It is translated as CASSLGLALNYEQYF.

The J gene is TRBJ1-2, the V gene TRBV25-1; D unclear. The V end lost 8 bases, the J end lost 6 bases, and 13 bases lay between the germline ends. The CDR3 is 12 amino acids. The germline gives CDR1 MGHDK, CDR2 SYGVNS. The CDR3 DNA reads TGTGCCAGCGGAGGATTAATGGATGGCTACACCTTC. Residues: CASGGLMDGYTF.

The chain is built from TRBV7-3 and TRBJ2-3, with no clear D. CDR1 is SGHTA and CDR2 is FQGTGA in the germline V gene. The CDR3 is made up of 15 amino acids. V was trimmed by 3 bases and J by 0 bases, leaving 10 bases between them. In DNA form, the CDR3 reads TGTGCCAGCAGCTTGGCAGTGACTAGCACAGATACGCAGTATTTT. Its translation: CASSLAVTSTDTQYF.